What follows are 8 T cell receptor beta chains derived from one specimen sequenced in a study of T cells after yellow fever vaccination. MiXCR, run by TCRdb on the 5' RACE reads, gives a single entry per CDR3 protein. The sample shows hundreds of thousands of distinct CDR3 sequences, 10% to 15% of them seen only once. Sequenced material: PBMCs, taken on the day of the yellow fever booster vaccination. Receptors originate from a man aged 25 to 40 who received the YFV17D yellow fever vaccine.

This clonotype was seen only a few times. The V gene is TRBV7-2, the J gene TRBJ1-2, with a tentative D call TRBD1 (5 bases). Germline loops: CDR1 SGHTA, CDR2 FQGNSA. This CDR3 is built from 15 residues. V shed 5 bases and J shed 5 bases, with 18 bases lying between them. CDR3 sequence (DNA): TGTGCCAGCAGCCGTATAGGGGCGGGGTTGTATGGCTACACCTTC. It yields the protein CASSRIGAGLYGYTF.

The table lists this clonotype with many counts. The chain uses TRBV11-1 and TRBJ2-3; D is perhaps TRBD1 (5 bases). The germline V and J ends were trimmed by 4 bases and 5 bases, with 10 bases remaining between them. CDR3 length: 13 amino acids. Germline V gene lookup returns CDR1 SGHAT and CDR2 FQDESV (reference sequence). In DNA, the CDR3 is TGTGCCAGCAGCTCCAGCCAGGGAGATACGCAGTATTTT. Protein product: CASSSSQGDTQYF.

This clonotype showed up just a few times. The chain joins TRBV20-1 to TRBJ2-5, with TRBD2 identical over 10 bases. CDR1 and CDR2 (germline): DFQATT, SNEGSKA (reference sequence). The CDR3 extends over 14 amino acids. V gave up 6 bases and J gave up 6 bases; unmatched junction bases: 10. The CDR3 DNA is TGCAGTGCAACCGGGACTAGCGTCACGAAGACCCAGTACTTC. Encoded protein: CSATGTSVTKTQYF.

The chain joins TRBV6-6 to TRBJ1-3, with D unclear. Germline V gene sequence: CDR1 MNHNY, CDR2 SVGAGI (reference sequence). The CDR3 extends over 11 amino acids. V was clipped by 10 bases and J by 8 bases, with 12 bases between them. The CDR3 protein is CATTRHHTIYF. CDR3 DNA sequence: TGTGCCACCACTAGACATCACACCATATATTTT.

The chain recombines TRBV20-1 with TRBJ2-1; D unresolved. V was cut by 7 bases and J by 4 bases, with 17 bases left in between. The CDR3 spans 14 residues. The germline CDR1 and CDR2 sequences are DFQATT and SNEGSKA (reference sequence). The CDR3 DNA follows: TGCAGTGTTGCAGGCTTGAGCGAATACAATGAGCAGTTCTTC. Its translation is CSVAGLSEYNEQFF.

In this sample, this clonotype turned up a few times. This CDR3 reads CASSQGGTRQNEQFF. Written as DNA, the CDR3 is TGTGCCAGCAGCCAGGGAGGGACCCGACAAAATGAGCAGTTCTTC. The gene calls are TRBV3-1 and TRBJ2-1, with 7 bases that match TRBD2. Per germline, CDR1 LGHDT and CDR2 YNNKEL (reference sequence). The CDR3 is made up of 15 amino acids. With 3 bases clipped from V and 7 bases from J, the junction kept 9 bases outside the gene matches.

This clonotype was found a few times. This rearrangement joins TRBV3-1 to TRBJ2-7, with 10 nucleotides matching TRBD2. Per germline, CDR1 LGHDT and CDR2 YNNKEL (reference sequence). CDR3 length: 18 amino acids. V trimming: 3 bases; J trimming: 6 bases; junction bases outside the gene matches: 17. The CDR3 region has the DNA TGTGCCAGCAGCCAGAGGACTAGCGGAACAAGGGGCGCCGTCGAGCAGTACTTC. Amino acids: CASSQRTSGTRGAVEQYF.

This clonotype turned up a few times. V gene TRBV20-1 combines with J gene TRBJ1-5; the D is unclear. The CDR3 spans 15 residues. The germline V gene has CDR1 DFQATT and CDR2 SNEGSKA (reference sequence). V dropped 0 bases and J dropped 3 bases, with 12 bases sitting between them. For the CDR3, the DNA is TGCAGTGCTAGAGATTACGATACTTCCAATCAGCCCCAGCATTTT. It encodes CSARDYDTSNQPQHF.